Following are 30 T cell receptor beta chains from one sample sequenced in a study of response to subunit inactivated influenza vaccine (dated by TCRdb to between 2017 and 2018). Libraries were built with RT-PCR. Sequencing was performed on an Illumina HiSeq 2500. Using fastp trimming at Q25 and MiXCR clonotype assembly, TCRdb reanalyzed the public sequencing data and kept in-frame beta chains. CDR3 protein sequences are deduplicated, and each keeps its most common genes and DNA. The sample table holds about 540,000 distinct CDR3 sequences, of which under 30% were seen once. The top ten hold 2.8% of the sample. These data were also filed under a second study, of T cells expressing NK-cell markers. Looking at the second paper: The TCR beta cDNA libraries were made using 5'RACE template switching, a step that added both a universal primer site and unique molecular identifiers.

The sample consisted of CD4+ T cells sorted from PBMCs, taken approximately 13 days after vaccination. The receptor set was obtained from a man aged 45 to 65 who received an inactivated influenza vaccine. Donor details come from another sample of the same person, matched by shared clones.

The chain recombines TRBV11-3 with TRBJ2-3; no clear D gene. CDR3 size: 13 residues. Trimming took 0 bases from V and 8 from J, leaving 9 bases between them. Germline CDR1 is SGHNT and CDR2 is YENEEA. CDR3 coding DNA: TGTGCCAGCAGCTTAGATGAAATAAGTACGCAGTATTTT. This codes for CASSLDEISTQYF. The full variable domain, completed using reference TRBV11-3 and TRBJ2-3, is EAGVVQSPRYKIIEKKQPVAFWCNPISGHNTLYWYLQNLGQGPELLIRYENEEAVDDSQLPKDRFSAERLKGVDSTLKIQPAELGDSAVYLCASSLDEISTQYFGPGTRLTVL.

The chain is built from TRBV20-1 and TRBJ2-7; 8 bases are shared with TRBD2. The germline V gene has CDR1 DFQATT and CDR2 SNEGSKA (reference sequence). The junction had 8 bases not matched to a gene; V was cut back by 0 bases and J by 1 base. This CDR3 is 16 amino acids long. CDR3 sequence reads: CSARELLAGRSYEQYF. CDR3 bases: TGCAGTGCTAGAGAACTATTAGCGGGAAGATCCTACGAGCAGTACTTC.

The chain recombines TRBV5-1 with TRBJ2-1, with D perhaps matching TRBD2 (5 bases). Germline CDR1 and CDR2: SGHRS and YFSETQ. Trimming removed 4 bases at V and 8 bases at J, with 19 bases between. CDR3 length: 15 amino acids. The CDR3 DNA reads TGCGCCAGCAGCCTGGGGAGAAGGCTAGGCTATGAGCAGTTCTTC. It translates to CASSLGRRLGYEQFF.

This clonotype was seen more than once but under ten times. The rearrangement links TRBV20-1 to TRBJ1-2; 7 positions agree with TRBD1. The CDR3 totals 15 residues. Germline CDR1 is DFQATT and CDR2 is SNEGSKA (reference sequence). The ends lost 2 bases at V and 2 bases at J; junction bases unmatched: 8. For the CDR3, the DNA is TGCAGTGCTAGACCGACAGGGACGGAAAACTATGGCTACACCTTC. Protein: CSARPTGTENYGYTF.

This clonotype occurred a few times. The rearrangement uses TRBV6-6 and TRBJ1-1; D is ambiguous. Germline V gives CDR1 MNHNY, CDR2 SVGAGI (reference sequence). V gave up 5 bases and J gave up 0 bases, with 7 bases separating them. This CDR3 region has 13 residues. CDR3 protein: CASSQSLNTEAFF. CDR3 sequence (DNA): TGTGCCAGCAGTCAGAGCTTGAACACTGAAGCTTTCTTT.

This clonotype was counted between two and nine times. The genes are TRBV10-3 and TRBJ2-3; tentative D call: TRBD2 (6 bases). Trimming took 10 bases from V and 2 from J, leaving 16 bases between them. The CDR3 is 14 residues long. The V gene's germline CDR1 is ENHRY and CDR2 SYGVKD. CDR3 sequence reads: CASRRGSDTDTQYF. The CDR3 bases are TGTGCCAGCCGTCGGGGGTCCGACACAGATACGCAGTATTTT.

The table lists this clonotype with a few counts. The chain uses TRBV20-1 and TRBJ2-3; 8 bases are a match to TRBD2. Germline CDR1 and CDR2: DFQATT and SNEGSKA (reference sequence). J was trimmed by 0 bases and V by 5 bases; bases with no gene match: 13. The CDR3 totals 17 residues. For the CDR3, the DNA is TGCAGTGCTCGACCACGACTAGCGCATTCTAGCACAGATACGCAGTATTTT. This sequence encodes CSARPRLAHSSTDTQYF.

This clonotype has only a few counts. This chain uses TRBV28 with TRBJ2-1, with 7 bases fitting TRBD1. The germline V gene encodes CDR1 MDHEN and CDR2 SYDVKM. CDR3 length: 14 residues. V was clipped by 0 bases and J by 8 bases; unmatched bases: 4. The CDR3 here is CASSLWTGRDEQFF. Written as DNA, the CDR3 is TGTGCCAGCAGTTTATGGACAGGGCGGGATGAGCAGTTCTTC.

This sequence joins TRBV15 and TRBJ1-1; 9 bases line up with TRBD1. Per the germline V gene, CDR1 is LNHNV and CDR2 is YYDKDF (reference sequence). This CDR3 contains 16 residues. Trimming took 6 bases from V and 0 from J; bases not matched to a gene: 8. The CDR3, as DNA: TGTGCCACCAGAAGGGGACAGGGAGCCCTGAACACTGAAGCTTTCTTT. Translating gives CATRRGQGALNTEAFF.

This clonotype was found a few times. The chain links TRBV29-1 to TRBJ1-4; TRBD1 might be the D (5 bases). The V and J ends lost 6 bases and 2 bases respectively, with 13 bases between them. The CDR3 has 14 amino acids. Germline CDR1 and CDR2: SQVTM and ANQGSEA. The CDR3 reads CSVAGGLTNEKLFF. In DNA, the CDR3 is TGCAGCGTCGCCGGGGGTCTGACTAATGAAAAACTGTTTTTT.

The rearrangement joins TRBV10-3 to TRBJ2-7; D is uncertain. The CDR3 is made up of 13 amino acids. CDR1 is ENHRY, CDR2 SYGVKD, per germline. Trimming left V 4 bases short and J 0 bases short, with 7 bases between. The CDR3 sequence is CAISGHGSYEQYF. In DNA, the CDR3 is TGTGCCATCAGTGGACACGGCTCCTACGAGCAGTACTTC.

This sequence joins TRBV29-1 and TRBJ2-6; D not certain. The V gene's germline CDR1 is SQVTM and CDR2 ANQGSEA. This CDR3 contains 12 residues. V dropped 5 bases and J dropped 3 bases, with 5 bases sitting between them. The CDR3 is CSVSDGANVLTF. The CDR3 nucleotides are TGCAGCGTTTCTGATGGGGCCAACGTCCTGACTTTC.

This chain joins TRBV7-6 and TRBJ1-5; 7 bases match TRBD1. This CDR3 is 12 amino acids long. Germline V gives CDR1 SGHVS, CDR2 FNYEAQ. The junction had 7 bases not matched to a gene; V was cut back by 5 bases and J by 12 bases. This CDR3 is CASSTRGQFQHF. The CDR3 DNA is TGTGCCAGCAGCACCCGGGGACAGTTCCAGCATTTT. The full variable domain, rest sourced from reference TRBV7-6 and TRBJ1-5, is GAGVSQSPRYKVTKRGQDVALRCDPISGHVSLYWYRQALGQGPEFLTYFNYEAQQDKSGLPNDRFSAERPEGSISTLTIQRTEQRDSAMYRCASSTRGQFQHFGDGTRLSIL.

The chain is built from TRBV20-1 and TRBJ1-2, with a possible D match to TRBD1 (6 bases). V lost 0 bases, J lost 8 bases, and 19 bases lay in between. Germline-derived CDR1 and CDR2 are DFQATT and SNEGSKA (reference sequence). This CDR3 has 15 residues. In DNA form, the CDR3 reads TGCAGTGCTAGAGATAGGGGCAGGGGAAACGGCGGCTACACCTTC. This translates into CSARDRGRGNGGYTF.

This clonotype was counted once. This chain links TRBV20-1 with TRBJ2-7; maybe TRBD1 (6 bases). Germline CDR1 DFQATT, CDR2 SNEGSKA (reference sequence). The CDR3 length is 12 residues. V was pared by 7 bases and J by 3 bases, with 13 bases between. The CDR3 sequence is CSGGQSRYEQYF. The CDR3 DNA is TGCAGTGGAGGACAGAGCCGCTACGAGCAGTACTTC.

This clonotype was counted only a few times. CDR3 sequence: CASKNYRGPYEQYF. CDR3 nucleotides: TGTGCCAGCAAGAACTACAGGGGGCCCTACGAGCAGTACTTC. The chain uses TRBV2 and TRBJ2-7; TRBD1 agrees at 9 bases. The V segment lost 7 bases and the J segment 2 bases; nucleotides outside the gene matches: 6. Germline assignment: CDR1 SNHLY and CDR2 FYNNEI. The CDR3 length is 14 residues.

This clonotype was seen only a few times. The rearrangement joins TRBV7-2 to TRBJ2-3; tentative D call: TRBD2 (6 bases). Trimming removed 5 bases at V and 2 bases at J, with 17 bases between. Germline CDR1 is SGHTA and CDR2 is FQGNSA. The CDR3 is 16 residues long. In DNA, the CDR3 is TGTGCCAGCAGCCCCTTCGCGGGGTCGGCCACAGATACGCAGTATTTT. This sequence encodes CASSPFAGSATDTQYF.

DNA for the CDR3: TGTGCCAGCAGCTTTGCGGGGCGCCCCACTGAAGCTTTCTTT. Amino acid sequence: CASSFAGRPTEAFF. The gene calls are TRBV7-9 and TRBJ1-1, with TRBD1 as a possible D gene (5 bases). Germline CDR1 reads SEHNR; CDR2 reads FQNEAQ (reference sequence). Trimming stripped 3 bases from V and 4 bases from J, with 12 bases between. CDR3 length: 14 amino acids. Variable domain in full (rest from reference TRBV7-9 and TRBJ1-1): DTGVSQNPRHKITKRGQNVTFRCDPISEHNRLYWYRQTLGQGPEFLTYFQNEAQLEKSRLLSDRFSAERPKGSFSTLEIQRTEQGDSAMYLCASSFAGRPTEAFFGQGTRLTVV.

This chain joins TRBV19 and TRBJ2-5, with a tentative D call TRBD2 (6 bases). The CDR3 contains 15 residues. The V gene lost 3 bases and the J gene lost 5 bases, with 16 bases spanning the gap. Germline V gene sequence: CDR1 LNHDA, CDR2 SQIVND (reference sequence). CDR3 sequence (DNA): TGTGCCAGTAGTATCAGACTAGAAATCGGGGAGACCCAGTACTTC. Translated: CASSIRLEIGETQYF.

The chain links TRBV29-1 to TRBJ1-1; no firm D call. Germline V gene data show CDR1 as SQVTM and CDR2 as ANQGSEA. The CDR3 is 15 amino acids. Trimming pared 5 bases from V and 4 bases from J, leaving 20 bases between. Here the CDR3 reads CSVRTVGSGGTEAFF. For the CDR3, the DNA is TGCAGCGTTCGAACTGTGGGGTCGGGTGGCACTGAAGCTTTCTTT.

The chain employs TRBV20-1 and TRBJ1-2; tentative D call: TRBD1 (6 bases). The CDR3 loop spans 13 amino acids. Per the germline V gene, CDR1 is DFQATT and CDR2 is SNEGSKA (reference sequence). With 2 bases removed from V and 8 bases from J, the gap between germline ends came to 15 bases. CDR3 in DNA: TGCAGTGCTAGATTAGCAGGGGTTGGCGGCTACACCTTC. Translated, it gives CSARLAGVGGYTF.

Many counts were recorded for this clonotype. The chain joins TRBV10-3 to TRBJ1-2, with D perhaps matching TRBD1 (5 bases). The CDR3 loop spans 15 amino acids. V was pared by 10 bases and J by 7 bases, with 25 bases between. The germline V gene has CDR1 ENHRY and CDR2 SYGVKD. CDR3: CATPKVTAGRGGYTF. The CDR3 DNA reads TGTGCCACACCCAAGGTCACCGCAGGGAGAGGTGGCTACACCTTC.

The V call is TRBV7-8, the J call TRBJ1-1; 7 nucleotides align to TRBD1. Trimming took 5 bases from V and 0 from J; bases not matched to a gene: 6. CDR1 and CDR2 from the germline V gene are SGHVS and FQNEAQ. This CDR3 is 15 amino acids long. The CDR3 loop is CASSRIGQVNTEAFF. In DNA, the CDR3 is TGTGCCAGCAGCCGCATCGGACAGGTGAACACTGAAGCTTTCTTT.

J is TRBJ1-3 and V is TRBV10-3; 7 nucleotides match TRBD1. The V segment lost 2 bases and the J segment 0 bases; nucleotides outside the gene matches: 10. Germline CDR1 ENHRY, CDR2 SYGVKD. The CDR3 runs to 18 residues. This CDR3 is CAISETWDSTRSGNTIYF. The CDR3 bases are TGTGCCATCAGTGAGACCTGGGACAGCACCCGCTCTGGAAACACCATATATTTT.

This clonotype turned up a few times. This chain uses TRBV5-1 with TRBJ1-2; D call uncertain. V lost 0 bases and J lost 2, with 17 bases in between. CDR1 SGHRS and CDR2 YFSETQ come from the germline V gene. The CDR3 extends over 17 amino acids. The CDR3 loop is CASSLDADQRPNYGYTF. The CDR3 DNA reads as TGCGCCAGCAGCTTGGACGCAGACCAACGACCGAACTATGGCTACACCTTC.

At least ten counts were recorded for this clonotype. The chain joins TRBV5-6 to TRBJ2-3; TRBD2 is a possible D gene (7 bases). The CDR3 is 16 amino acids. Trimming took 1 base from V and 1 from J, leaving 13 bases between them. From germline, CDR1 is SGHDT and CDR2 YYEEEE. CDR3 in amino acids: CASSLNGGARTDTQYF. As DNA, the CDR3 is TGTGCCAGCAGCTTGAATGGGGGGGCGCGCACAGATACGCAGTATTTT.

The V gene is TRBV4-2, the J gene TRBJ1-1; TRBD1 matches 9 bases. After removal of 0 bases from V and 4 bases from J, the junction contained 3 bases not matched to a gene. Germline V CDR1 and CDR2: LGHNA, YNFKEQ. The CDR3 is 15 amino acids. In DNA, the CDR3 is TGTGCCAGCAGCCAAGAAACAGGGGGCCGCACTGAAGCTTTCTTT. As protein: CASSQETGGRTEAFF.

This clonotype was counted at least ten times. The chain joins TRBV19 to TRBJ2-5; D is possibly TRBD1 (5 bases). This CDR3 is 13 amino acids long. The germline V and J ends were trimmed by 9 bases and 7 bases, with 18 bases remaining between them. Germline V gives CDR1 LNHDA, CDR2 SQIVND (reference sequence). The CDR3 nucleotides are TGTGCCAGCCTCGACAGAACGTCGGGGACCCAGTACTTC. It is translated as CASLDRTSGTQYF. The full variable domain, in which reference TRBV19 and TRBJ2-5 provide the parts outside the CDR3, is DGGITQSPKYLFRKEGQNVTLSCEQNLNHDAMYWYRQDPGQGLRLIYYSQIVNDFQKGDIAEGYSVSREKKESFPLTVTSAQKNPTAFYLCASLDRTSGTQYFGPGTRLLVL.

This rearrangement joins TRBV24-1 to TRBJ2-7, with 9 bases lining up with TRBD1. The CDR3 is 14 amino acids. The trim removed 3 bases at V and 6 bases at J, leaving 5 bases unmatched. In germline, CDR1 is KGHDR, CDR2 SFDVKD. CDR3 bases: TGTGCCACCAGTGATGTAACAGGGGGCAGCGAGCAGTACTTC. Translating gives CATSDVTGGSEQYF.

This chain links TRBV7-9 with TRBJ1-1, with a tentative D call TRBD1 (6 bases). With 6 bases removed from V and 7 bases from J, the gap between germline ends came to 18 bases. CDR1 and CDR2 (germline): SEHNR, FQNEAQ (reference sequence). The CDR3 sequence is 14 residues long. The CDR3 region has the DNA TGTGCCAGCAGATACCAACAGGGAAGTAGTGAAGCTTTCTTT. This gives the protein CASRYQQGSSEAFF.